This TCR beta chain emerged from a study of blood T cell repertoires in COVID-19. Study at large: Whether acute or convalescent, the COVID-19 samples came from the United States, Italy and Spain. Sample material is recorded as cDNA or gDNA derived from T cells, B-cell-depleted T cells, or PBMCs.

CDR1 is LNHNV and CDR2 is YYDKDF in the germline V gene (reference sequence). There are 14 residues in the CDR3. V shed 4 bases and J shed 2 bases, with 9 bases lying between them. This clone has a single count. TCRdb keeps only in-frame clones here, not all; method: immunoSEQ multiplex PCR. The profile shows 400,000 or so clones, around 90% of them singletons. Enrollees, about 18 to 90 years old, lived in 24 US areas. Grouping used clinical history reported by participants in a survey and questionnaire. The chain carries TRBV15 and TRBJ1-5, with D perhaps TRBD1 (6 bases). Sequencing was performed on PBMCs or T cells enriched from blood (not recorded which). The TCR was taken from a woman in her 40s with acute COVID-19. CDR3 in amino acids: CATSIRTGNQPQHF. CDR3 coding DNA: TGTGCCACCAGCATCCGGACAGGCAATCAGCCCCAGCATTTT.